The 5 T cell receptor beta chains given below trace back to one sample, sequenced in a study of T cells after yellow fever vaccination. TCRdb passed the 5' RACE reads through MiXCR, listing each CDR3 protein once. Among hundreds of thousands of distinct CDR3 sequences, roughly an eighth were seen once, and the ten largest hold 14% to 15%. The sample consisted of PBMCs, taken on the day of the yellow fever booster vaccination. The receptors shown here come from a young man who received the YFV17D yellow fever vaccine.

The chain uses TRBV19 and TRBJ1-5, with 8 nucleotides matching TRBD1. The V segment lost 5 bases and the J segment 2 bases; nucleotides outside the gene matches: 11. The CDR3 is 17 amino acids. CDR1 LNHDA and CDR2 SQIVND come from the germline V gene (reference sequence). The CDR3: CASSVPRGPAGNQPQHF. The CDR3 DNA follows: TGTGCCAGTAGTGTACCCAGGGGGCCAGCCGGCAATCAGCCCCAGCATTTT.

This clonotype was counted between two and nine times. This chain connects TRBV3-1 to TRBJ2-5; D is possibly TRBD1 (8 bases). Trimming stripped 4 bases from V and 1 base from J, with 25 bases between. The CDR3 is made up of 19 amino acids. CDR1 is LGHDT and CDR2 is YNNKEL in the germline V gene (reference sequence). For the CDR3, the DNA is TGTGCCAGCAGCCTCAACACAGGGGGACCCGGACTAGTCCAAGAGACCCAGTACTTC. Protein sequence: CASSLNTGGPGLVQETQYF.

This chain connects TRBV5-4 to TRBJ1-1, with D possibly being TRBD1 (6 bases). Deletions cut 3 bases from V and 11 bases from J, with 20 bases between. The CDR3 runs to 14 residues. Germline CDR1 is SGHNT and CDR2 is YYREEE (reference sequence). CDR3 DNA sequence: TGTGCCAGCAGCTCGGCCGGGGGGCTCCTGGCGGCTTTCTTT. Translated: CASSSAGGLLAAFF.

To note about this clonotype: A much larger clone is a single base away; this may be a read error. The rearrangement uses TRBV19 and TRBJ2-1; TRBD2 agrees at 9 bases. Germline V CDR1 and CDR2: LNHDA, SQIVND (reference sequence). The CDR3 extends over 13 amino acids. The ends lost 9 bases at V and 6 bases at J; junction bases unmatched: 6. As DNA, the CDR3 is TGTGCCAGAAGATCACTAGCGGGCAATGAGCAGTTCTTC. Its translation is CARRSLAGNEQFF.

This clonotype appeared a few times. The CDR3: CASSYGYSYNEQFF. DNA of the CDR3: TGTGCCAGCAGTTACGGGTACTCCTACAATGAGCAGTTCTTC. The chain is built from TRBV6-2 or TRBV6-3 and TRBJ2-1; D is unclear. Germline-derived CDR1 and CDR2 are MNHEY and SVGEGT. CDR3 size: 14 residues. V was trimmed by 2 bases and J by 0 bases, leaving 5 bases between them.